This TCR beta chain is from a study of beta chain features in type 1 diabetes. Findings and limits, study-wide: Across all four CD4+ subsets, people with type 1 diabetes showed modestly shorter TCRB CDR3s.

Remarks on this clone: What it recognizes is unknown.

In all sorted populations, purity surpassed 95%. The germline V gene encodes CDR1 SGHNT and CDR2 YYREEE (reference sequence). Trimming took 0 bases from V and 5 from J, leaving 14 bases between them. The CDR3 extends over 15 amino acids. The isolated RNA, all of it, was reverse transcribed, so expressed TCRB transcripts were what got sequenced. An average around 3.3 million reads came from naive, central memory and regulatory T cell samples. Only in-frame clones appear in the TCRdb table, and some are missing; sequencing was by immunoSEQ multiplex PCR. Of some 190,000 clones listed, approximately 7.8% are singletons.

The V gene is TRBV5-4, the J gene TRBJ1-1; perhaps TRBD1 as D (6 bases). The receptor was derived from a woman in her forties with type 1 diabetes. Sequenced input: central memory CD4+ T cells from blood. CDR3 sequence reads: CASSLAGGRGTEAFF. CDR3 nucleotides: TGTGCCAGCAGCTTGGCGGGGGGCCGGGGAACTGAAGCTTTCTTT.